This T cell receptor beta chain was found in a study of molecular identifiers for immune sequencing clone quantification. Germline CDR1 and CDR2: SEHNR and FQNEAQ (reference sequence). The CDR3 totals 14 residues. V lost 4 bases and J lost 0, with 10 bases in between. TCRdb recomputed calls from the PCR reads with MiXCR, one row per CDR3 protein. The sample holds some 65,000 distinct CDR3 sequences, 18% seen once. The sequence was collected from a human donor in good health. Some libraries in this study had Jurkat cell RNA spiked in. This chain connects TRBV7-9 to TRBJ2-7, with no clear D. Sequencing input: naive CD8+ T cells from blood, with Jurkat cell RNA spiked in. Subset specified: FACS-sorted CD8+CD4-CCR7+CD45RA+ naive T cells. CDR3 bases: TGTGCCAGCAGCTCTACATCGGACTCCTACGAGCAGTACTTC. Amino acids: CASSSTSDSYEQYF.